What follows are 11 T cell receptor beta chains derived from one specimen sequenced in a study of T cells in Graves' hyperthyroidism and ophthalmopathy (dated by TCRdb to 2018 to 2020). The method was multiplex PCR. Sequenced using an Illumina HiSeq 2000. The TCR beta CDR3 regions were amplified from RNA transcripts. A first-round RT-PCR of the TCR CDR3 used the HTBI primer set with the Qiagen OneStep RT-PCR kit. TCRdb took the public reads, trimmed them with fastp at Q25, ran MiXCR for clone calling and kept in-frame beta chains. Entries that share a CDR3 protein sequence are merged under the most common genes and DNA. The table for this sample lists approximately 620,000 distinct CDR3 sequences; roughly 16% of them were counted only once. About 3.5% of the sample rests with the top ten. Sequencing input: blood. The receptors shown here come from a woman in her 40s with Graves' ophthalmopathy.

In this sample, this clonotype turned up a few times. This rearrangement joins TRBV20-1 to TRBJ2-3, with 8 bases lining up with TRBD2. This CDR3 spans 13 amino acids. Germline V gives CDR1 DFQATT, CDR2 SNEGSKA (reference sequence). The J segment lost 2 bases and the V segment lost 6 bases, leaving 4 bases of the junction unmatched. The CDR3: CSAKRGHTDTQYF. CDR3 in DNA: TGCAGTGCCAAGCGGGGGCACACAGATACGCAGTATTTT.

This clonotype was detected only a few times. The chain recombines TRBV24-1 with TRBJ2-2; D gene uncertain. Germline V lookup: CDR1 KGHDR, CDR2 SFDVKD. The CDR3 covers 12 residues. The V and J ends lost 9 bases and 4 bases respectively, with 8 bases between them. CDR3 sequence: CATRGGTGELFF. In DNA, the CDR3 is TGTGCCACCCGAGGTGGCACCGGGGAGCTGTTTTTT.

V is TRBV15 and J is TRBJ2-5; D is possibly TRBD1 (6 bases). V was trimmed by 0 bases and J by 2 bases, leaving 19 bases between them. The CDR3 extends over 18 amino acids. In germline, CDR1 is LNHNV, CDR2 YYDKDF (reference sequence). The CDR3 protein is CATSRDRPGEKLQETQYF. In DNA form, the CDR3 reads TGTGCCACCAGCAGAGATCGACCAGGGGAAAAACTACAAGAGACCCAGTACTTC.

This clonotype was recorded a few times. The chain carries TRBV18 and TRBJ2-2, with D unclear. Per germline, CDR1 KGHSH and CDR2 LQKENI. The CDR3 loop spans 15 amino acids. V was shortened by 2 bases and J by 3 bases, with 10 bases between the two germline ends. The CDR3, as DNA: TGTGCCAGCTCACCAGCGGCACAGTACACCGGGGAGCTGTTTTTT. Protein sequence: CASSPAAQYTGELFF.

A few counts support this clonotype. The chain is built from TRBV6-1 and TRBJ2-5, with D possibly TRBD2 on 6 matching bases. The CDR3 totals 14 residues. Germline CDR1 MNHNS, CDR2 SASEGT. The V end was cut by 0 bases, the J end by 5 bases, with 10 bases between. The chain's CDR3 is CASSEALTRETQYF. CDR3 coding DNA: TGTGCCAGCAGTGAAGCGCTGACTAGGGAGACCCAGTACTTC.

In this sample, this clonotype turned up many times. This chain uses TRBV2 with TRBJ2-3; D possibly corresponds to TRBD1 (5 bases). The V and J ends lost 1 base and 6 bases respectively, with 17 bases between them. The length of the CDR3 is 16 residues. The germline CDR1 and CDR2 sequences are SNHLY and FYNNEI. The CDR3: CASSEDGGAVWDTQYF. The DNA for the CDR3 is TGTGCCAGCAGTGAAGACGGTGGGGCAGTTTGGGATACGCAGTATTTT. Based on the CDR3 plus reference TRBV2 and TRBJ2-3, the full variable domain is EPEVTQTPSHQVTQMGQEVILRCVPISNHLYFYWYRQILGQKVEFLVSFYNNEISEKSEIFDDQFSVERPDGSNFTLKIRSTKLEDSAMYFCASSEDGGAVWDTQYFGPGTRLTVL.

The chain recombines TRBV7-8 with TRBJ2-3, with 7 bases that match TRBD2. The length of the CDR3 is 18 residues. J was trimmed by 7 bases and V by 6 bases; bases with no gene match: 22. Per germline, CDR1 SGHVS and CDR2 FQNEAQ. CDR3 coding DNA: TGTGCCAGCAGATCTATCCTGGGGGGGGGAGAGAGTAGTAATACGCAGTATTTT. It is translated as CASRSILGGGESSNTQYF.

This clonotype has ten or more counts. The rearrangement uses TRBV7-2 and TRBJ2-1, with D tentatively TRBD1 (6 bases). The CDR3 length is 15 residues. CDR1 SGHTA and CDR2 FQGNSA come from the germline V gene. V was cut by 2 bases and J by 3 bases, with 11 bases left in between. CDR3 in DNA: TGTGCCAGCAGCTTACCCAACAGGGACTACAATGAGCAGTTCTTC. Translated, it gives CASSLPNRDYNEQFF.

This clonotype was found a few times. The chain carries TRBV28 and TRBJ1-1, with D hard to call. The V gene's germline CDR1 is MDHEN and CDR2 SYDVKM. V lost 1 base to trimming and J lost 1 base, with 7 bases between them. The CDR3 sequence is 14 residues long. Written as DNA, the CDR3 is TGTGCCAGCAGTTTATCCACACCGAACACTGAAGCTTTCTTT. Its translation: CASSLSTPNTEAFF.

The chain is built from TRBV4-1 and TRBJ2-7, with 9 bases aligning to TRBD1. Germline assignment: CDR1 MGHRA and CDR2 YSYEKL. V lost 4 bases to trimming and J lost 3 bases; unmatched junction nucleotides: 4. The CDR3 is 14 residues long. The CDR3 region has the DNA TGCGCCAGCAGCCGCCGGGACAGGGACTACGAGCAGTACTTC. This encodes CASSRRDRDYEQYF.

This clonotype has at least ten counts. The CDR3: CASSSSRRKEAFF. In DNA form, the CDR3 reads TGTGCCAGCAGCTCATCAAGGCGAAAAGAAGCTTTCTTT. The chain links TRBV6-2 or TRBV6-3 to TRBJ1-1; D call uncertain. V was clipped by 6 bases and J by 8 bases, with 16 bases between them. The CDR3 spans 13 residues. Per the germline V gene, CDR1 is MNHEY and CDR2 is SVGEGT.